This T cell receptor (beta chain) originates from a study of blood T cell repertoires in COVID-19. Study overall: T cells, B-cell-depleted T cells, or PBMCs supplied cDNA or gDNA.

Source study methods: Reference gene primer amplification yielded estimated nucleated cell counts. Sequenced by immunoSEQ multiplex PCR; TCRdb stores in-frame clones only, minus some. V and J calls and clone size are given by that table; D and trimming were obtained from the DNA. The repertoire includes around 100,000 clones, roughly 70% of them detected once, and approximately 4.1% sits in the top ten. Patients in Seattle were enrolled during active infection, then followed longitudinally. The junction had 2 bases not matched to a gene; V was cut back by 2 bases and J by 5 bases. Germline values: CDR1 SGHDT, CDR2 YYEEEE. This CDR3 contains 13 residues. This clone was seen a handful of times.

This TCR came from a man aged 65 to 79 with COVID-19, enrolled during active disease. The V and J genes are TRBV5-6 and TRBJ2-5, with 8 bases fitting TRBD1. The sequenced sample consisted of peripheral blood. CDR3: CASSFRGPETQYF. DNA of the CDR3: TGTGCCAGCAGCTTCAGGGGGCCGGAGACCCAGTACTTC.